These 4 T cell receptor beta chains share one sample of origin, sequenced in a study of Ad26.COV2.S vaccination and SARS-CoV-2 variants. Treatment in this sample: some 20 received Ad26.COV2.S at low or high dose, single or two shots; about five received placebo; per-sample allocation not given. At day 63 after the first vaccine or placebo injection, samples were drawn. Method: immunoSEQ multiplex PCR; TCRdb's copy keeps in-frame clones and lacks some. The repertoire holds about 460,000 clones, with 70% to 90% as singletons. Here the sequenced sample was peripheral blood, taken in a trial of Ad26.COV2.S vaccine versus placebo. The receptors derive from a person between 18 and 65 years old who received the Ad26.COV2.S COVID-19 vaccine or a placebo.

The sample holds a few counts of this clone. The chain has TRBV3-1 (or the pseudogene TRBV3-2) and TRBJ1-5; unclear D gene. The germline CDR1 and CDR2 sequences are LGHDT and YNNKEL (reference sequence). This CDR3 comprises 15 residues. V dropped 2 bases and J dropped 0 bases, with 8 bases sitting between them. The CDR3 DNA follows: TGTGCCAGCAGCCAACAGCACAATAGCAATCAGCCCCAGCATTTT. Its protein is CASSQQHNSNQPQHF.

CDR3 in amino acids: CASSPASGADYGYTF. In nucleotides, the CDR3 is TGTGCCAGCTCACCAGCCTCCGGGGCAGACTATGGCTACACCTTC. The rearrangement uses TRBV18 and TRBJ1-2; a possible D gene is TRBD1 (5 bases). This CDR3 spans 15 amino acids. Germline CDR1 and CDR2: KGHSH and LQKENI. Deletions cut 2 bases from V and 3 bases from J, with 13 bases between.

The V gene is TRBV27, the J gene TRBJ2-7; D possibly uses TRBD1 or TRBD2 (5 bases each). This CDR3 comprises 14 residues. Germline V lookup: CDR1 MNHEY, CDR2 SMNVEV (reference sequence). Trimming removed 6 bases at V and 6 bases at J, with 18 bases between. The CDR3 spells CASSPRDVRGEQYF. CDR3 sequence (DNA): TGTGCCAGCAGCCCTAGGGACGTCCGGGGCGAGCAGTACTTC.

V gene TRBV9 combines with J gene TRBJ1-3; the D gene is possibly TRBD1 (5 bases). The germline V gene encodes CDR1 SGDLS and CDR2 YYNGEE. CDR3 length equals 15 residues. V was shortened by 0 bases and J by 2 bases, with 9 bases between the two germline ends. This CDR3 is CASSVGSGAGNTIYF. The CDR3 DNA follows: TGTGCCAGCAGCGTAGGGTCGGGGGCTGGAAACACCATATATTTT.